The clone carrying this T cell receptor beta chain was counted at least ten times. Its antigen is still unknown. Trimming removed 5 bases at V and 5 bases at J, with 13 bases between. The CDR3 is made up of 13 amino acids. CDR1 is SEHNR and CDR2 is FQNEAQ in the germline V gene (reference sequence). These data come from a study of response to subunit inactivated influenza vaccine. Notes on the study in general: A suggestion made by the authors is that each seasonal influenza vaccination recruits few new T cells.

One entry per CDR3 protein, called by TCRdb with MiXCR from the RT-PCR reads. The sample lists more than 450,000 distinct CDR3 sequences; 6.5% to 8% were seen once. The receptor was isolated from a man aged 50 to 75 who received an inactivated influenza vaccine. The chain employs TRBV7-9 and TRBJ2-7, with unresolved D. The sample in question was PBMCs from blood, obtained less than 30 months after vaccination. CDR3 DNA sequence: TGTGCCAGCAGCCAACTTAACTACAACGAGCAGTACTTC. This translates into CASSQLNYNEQYF.